These 26 T cell receptor beta chains came from one sample sequenced in a study of T cells in Graves' hyperthyroidism and ophthalmopathy. There were TCR beta CDR3 regions amplified from RNA transcripts. In the first-round RT-PCR of the TCR CDR3, the HTBI primer set was used. TCRdb fed the multiplex PCR reads into MiXCR, producing one record per CDR3 protein. The sample yields fewer than 900,000 distinct CDR3 sequences, roughly a sixth seen once. Sequencing was done on a sample of blood. The receptors stem from a woman aged 50 to 60 with Graves' hyperthyroidism that later progressed to Graves' ophthalmopathy.

The genes are TRBV9 and TRBJ1-4; no definite D call. V was shortened by 2 bases and J by 7 bases, with 12 bases between the two germline ends. This CDR3 is built from 14 residues. Germline V lookup: CDR1 SGDLS, CDR2 YYNGEE. CDR3 nucleotides: TGTGCCAGCAGCGTTGAGGGCTTTGGTGAAAAACTGTTTTTT. It codes for CASSVEGFGEKLFF.

There are a few counts of this clonotype. J is TRBJ2-1 and V is TRBV12-3 or TRBV12-4; TRBD1 matches 9 bases. The CDR3 loop spans 15 amino acids. V was clipped by 5 bases and J by 5 bases; unmatched bases: 7. CDR3 amino acids: CASSPWGQGNNEQFF. In DNA, the CDR3 is TGTGCCAGCAGTCCCTGGGGACAGGGAAACAATGAGCAGTTCTTC.

Ten or more counts support this clonotype. The V call is TRBV13, the J call TRBJ1-6, with D possibly matching TRBD1 (5 bases). This CDR3 has 13 residues. The ends were cut back, 7 bases at V and 6 bases at J, with 10 bases in the middle. From germline, CDR1 is PRHDT and CDR2 FYEKMQ (reference sequence). CDR3 sequence reads: CASTGTGNSPLHF. The CDR3 region has the DNA TGTGCCAGCACTGGGACGGGTAATTCACCCCTCCACTTT.

This rearrangement joins TRBV10-3 to TRBJ1-1, with 10 nucleotides matching TRBD1. V gave up 8 bases and J gave up 4 bases; unmatched junction bases: 7. There are 14 residues in the CDR3. Germline V gene lookup returns CDR1 ENHRY and CDR2 SYGVKD. CDR3 region: CAISTGGAGTEAFF. CDR3 DNA: TGTGCCATCTCGACAGGGGGCGCGGGCACTGAAGCTTTCTTT.

This clonotype showed up many times. This chain uses TRBV19 with TRBJ1-5, with 11 positions matching TRBD1. CDR3 size: 16 residues. The ends lost 3 bases at V and 5 bases at J; junction bases unmatched: 6. The germline V gene encodes CDR1 LNHDA and CDR2 SQIVND (reference sequence). In nucleotides, the CDR3 is TGTGCCAGTAGTATGACTTGGGACAGGGGGTATCAGCCCCAGCATTTT. Residues: CASSMTWDRGYQPQHF.

A note on this clonotype: A read error is possible here, since a much larger clone lies one base away. The chain couples TRBV7-3 to TRBJ1-2; D gene unclear. Trimming removed 2 bases at V and 8 bases at J, with 6 bases between. Germline V lookup: CDR1 SGHTA, CDR2 FQGTGA. The CDR3 runs to 11 residues. Written as DNA, the CDR3 is TGTGCCAGCAGCTTAGAGGCGGGCTACACCTTC. This gives the protein CASSLEAGYTF.

This clonotype appeared many times. The chain uses TRBV5-1 and TRBJ2-3; the D is unclear. The V end lost 4 bases, the J end lost 0 bases, and 12 bases lay between the germline ends. CDR3 size: 15 residues. Germline lookup yields CDR1 SGHRS and CDR2 YFSETQ. The CDR3 spells CASSPFFASTDTQYF. CDR3 DNA sequence: TGCGCCAGCAGCCCCTTTTTCGCTAGCACAGATACGCAGTATTTT.

The rearrangement links TRBV6-1 to TRBJ1-2, with D hard to call. V was trimmed by 8 bases and J by 8 bases, leaving 18 bases between them. Germline V gene lookup returns CDR1 MNHNS and CDR2 SASEGT. CDR3 length equals 13 residues. The CDR3 DNA follows: TGTGCCAGCCGCCCCACCTCGGCCAACGGCTACACCTTC. Encoded protein: CASRPTSANGYTF.

The sample holds many counts of this clonotype. The chain employs TRBV7-9 and TRBJ1-2, with 9 bases aligning to TRBD1. The CDR3 runs to 15 residues. The germline V gene has CDR1 SEHNR and CDR2 FQNEAQ (reference sequence). The V segment lost 8 bases and the J segment 0 bases; nucleotides outside the gene matches: 7. CDR3 amino acids: CASFPGQGPNYGYTF. The CDR3 coding sequence is TGTGCCAGCTTCCCGGGACAGGGTCCTAACTATGGCTACACCTTC.

This clonotype has just a few counts. The V call is TRBV4-1, the J call TRBJ1-1; D call uncertain. This CDR3 is 15 amino acids long. The V end was cut by 0 bases, the J end by 0 bases, with 8 bases between. The germline V gene encodes CDR1 MGHRA and CDR2 YSYEKL. CDR3: CASSQESPVNTEAFF. The CDR3 region has the DNA TGCGCCAGCAGCCAAGAGAGTCCCGTGAACACTGAAGCTTTCTTT.

The CDR3 loop is CASSLAGRGGSRYGYTF. CDR3 DNA: TGTGCCAGCAGCCTCGCCGGTCGGGGTGGCAGTCGATATGGCTACACCTTC. The rearrangement links TRBV11-2 to TRBJ1-2, with D hard to call. V lost 5 bases, J lost 5 bases, and 24 bases lay in between. The length of the CDR3 is 17 residues. Germline V gives CDR1 SGHAT, CDR2 FQNNGV.

Only a few counts were recorded for this clonotype. V gene TRBV9 combines with J gene TRBJ2-1; D gene uncertain. Trimming pared 4 bases from V and 8 bases from J, leaving 22 bases between. Germline CDR1 and CDR2: SGDLS and YYNGEE. The CDR3 spans 16 residues. The CDR3 sequence: CASSPPQPGLWDEQFF. The CDR3 coding sequence is TGTGCCAGCAGCCCCCCTCAGCCGGGCCTTTGGGATGAGCAGTTCTTC.

This rearrangement joins TRBV10-1 to TRBJ1-6, with no clear D. Germline lookup yields CDR1 WNHNN and CDR2 SYGVQD (reference sequence). The length of the CDR3 is 15 residues. V lost 3 bases and J 7 bases, leaving 13 bases between the germline ends. The CDR3 protein is CASSESNAVNSPLHF. DNA of the CDR3: TGCGCCAGCAGTGAATCCAATGCGGTGAATTCACCCCTCCACTTT.

This clonotype was seen many times. This sequence joins TRBV20-1 and TRBJ2-1; 9 bases align to TRBD2. Trimming removed 3 bases from V and 4 bases from J; junction bases left unmatched: 4. The CDR3 is made up of 14 amino acids. Per germline, CDR1 DFQATT and CDR2 SNEGSKA (reference sequence). The CDR3 loop reads CSARSGGHYNEQFF. CDR3 DNA: TGCAGTGCTAGGAGCGGGGGGCATTACAATGAGCAGTTCTTC.

This clonotype was recorded at least ten times. The rearrangement links TRBV12-3 or TRBV12-4 to TRBJ2-2; 8 positions agree with TRBD1. The CDR3 runs to 17 residues. Trimming at V came to 6 bases and at J to 2 bases, leaving 11 bases not matched to a gene. The CDR3 bases are TGTGCCAGCAGCTTTGTGACGGGGACAGGCAACACCGGGGAGCTGTTTTTT. Its protein product is CASSFVTGTGNTGELFF.

In this sample, this clonotype turned up many times. This rearrangement joins TRBV7-9 to TRBJ1-5, with D unclear. This CDR3 contains 16 residues. V gave up 3 bases and J gave up 2 bases, with 14 bases separating them. The germline gives CDR1 SEHNR, CDR2 FQNEAQ (reference sequence). The CDR3 region is CASSFSGVSGNQPQHF. The CDR3 DNA follows: TGTGCCAGCAGCTTCTCAGGAGTCTCGGGCAATCAGCCCCAGCATTTT.

In this sample, this clonotype turned up a few times. CDR3 DNA: TGCGCCAGCAGCTTGTTGCGGGGGACTAGCGGGGGTTCCTACAATGAGCAGTTCTTC. This encodes CASSLLRGTSGGSYNEQFF. The chain uses TRBV5-1 and TRBJ2-1, with TRBD2 matching 14 bases. The J segment lost 1 base and the V segment lost 1 base, leaving 7 bases of the junction unmatched. The CDR3 spans 19 residues. The germline gives CDR1 SGHRS, CDR2 YFSETQ.

This clonotype came up many times. V is TRBV7-9 and J is TRBJ2-2; 12 nucleotides match TRBD2. Germline CDR1 SEHNR, CDR2 FQNEAQ (reference sequence). This CDR3 is built from 16 residues. The V segment lost 5 bases and the J segment 4 bases; nucleotides outside the gene matches: 5. CDR3 sequence: CASSLTSGGTTGELFF. DNA for the CDR3: TGTGCCAGCAGCCTCACTAGCGGGGGGACCACCGGGGAGCTGTTTTTT.

This clonotype was recorded many times. This chain uses TRBV7-3 with TRBJ2-1, with D hard to call. Germline assignment: CDR1 SGHTA and CDR2 FQGTGA. The CDR3 contains 15 residues. V lost 0 bases and J 5 bases, leaving 11 bases between the germline ends. The DNA for the CDR3 is TGTGCCAGCAGCTTAACGTTGACGCCTAACAATGAGCAGTTCTTC. It codes for CASSLTLTPNNEQFF.

This clonotype was detected many times. The V gene is TRBV30, the J gene TRBJ2-7, with TRBD1 identical over 7 bases. The CDR3 runs 13 residues. Trimming took 5 bases from V and 3 from J; bases not matched to a gene: 7. Per the germline V gene, CDR1 is GTSNPN and CDR2 is SVGIG (reference sequence). CDR3 in amino acids: CAWDNRDSYEQYF. The CDR3, as DNA: TGTGCCTGGGACAACCGGGACAGCTACGAGCAGTACTTC.

This clonotype has only a few counts. CDR3 DNA: TGTGCCACCAGCAGAGGTTCGGGCAGGGTGGACGAGCAGTACTTC. Protein product: CATSRGSGRVDEQYF. The V call is TRBV15, the J call TRBJ2-7; TRBD1 might be the D (5 bases). The CDR3 is made up of 15 amino acids. The V end lost 1 base, the J end lost 5 bases, and 15 bases lay between the germline ends. CDR1 and CDR2 (germline): LNHNV, YYDKDF (reference sequence).

The chain couples TRBV10-3 to TRBJ1-1, with D possibly matching TRBD1 (5 bases). This CDR3 comprises 16 residues. CDR1 and CDR2 (germline): ENHRY, SYGVKD. V was pared by 8 bases and J by 1 base, with 20 bases between. CDR3 DNA: TGTGCCATCCGGGATCTAATGGGGCCCGGGAACACTGAAGCTTTCTTT. Its translation: CAIRDLMGPGNTEAFF.

The V call is TRBV27, the J call TRBJ1-5, with D possibly TRBD1 on 6 matching bases. The ends were cut back, 2 bases at V and 5 bases at J, with 16 bases in the middle. From germline, CDR1 is MNHEY and CDR2 SMNVEV (reference sequence). The length of the CDR3 is 16 residues. For the CDR3, the DNA is TGTGCCAGCAGTTTACCCCGCGGACAGCCCGATCAGCCCCAGCATTTT. Translating gives CASSLPRGQPDQPQHF.

This clonotype was seen a handful of times. The J gene is TRBJ1-3, the V gene TRBV2, with a possible D match to TRBD1 (6 bases). Germline lookup yields CDR1 SNHLY and CDR2 FYNNEI. Trimming pared 3 bases from V and 4 bases from J, leaving 16 bases between. The CDR3 length is 16 residues. The CDR3 DNA sequence: TGTGCCAGCAGTGAGGGACTGGGGGCGCGGGGAAACACCATATATTTT. As protein: CASSEGLGARGNTIYF.

This clonotype has at least ten counts. CDR3 nucleotides: TGTGCCAGCAGTGAAGCTCGGGACACTGAAGCTTTCTTT. Protein product: CASSEARDTEAFF. The rearrangement links TRBV6-1 to TRBJ1-1; D is uncertain. This CDR3 is built from 13 residues. Germline V CDR1 and CDR2: MNHNS, SASEGT. Trimming took off 0 bases at V and 3 bases at J, with 5 bases between the two ends.

This clonotype was recorded many times. V usage is TRBV3-1 and J usage is TRBJ1-1, with D unclear. The germline V and J ends were trimmed by 1 base and 8 bases, with 11 bases remaining between them. The germline V gene has CDR1 LGHDT and CDR2 YNNKEL (reference sequence). The CDR3 is 13 residues long. This chain's CDR3 is CASSQVGRPEAFF. CDR3 coding DNA: TGTGCCAGCAGCCAAGTCGGACGACCGGAAGCTTTCTTT. Complete variable domain (other parts from reference TRBV3-1 and TRBJ1-1): DTAVSQTPKYLVTQMGNDKSIKCEQNLGHDTMYWYKQDSKKFLKIMFSYNNKELIINETVPNRFSPKSPDKAHLNLHINSLELGDSAVYFCASSQVGRPEAFFGQGTRLTVV.